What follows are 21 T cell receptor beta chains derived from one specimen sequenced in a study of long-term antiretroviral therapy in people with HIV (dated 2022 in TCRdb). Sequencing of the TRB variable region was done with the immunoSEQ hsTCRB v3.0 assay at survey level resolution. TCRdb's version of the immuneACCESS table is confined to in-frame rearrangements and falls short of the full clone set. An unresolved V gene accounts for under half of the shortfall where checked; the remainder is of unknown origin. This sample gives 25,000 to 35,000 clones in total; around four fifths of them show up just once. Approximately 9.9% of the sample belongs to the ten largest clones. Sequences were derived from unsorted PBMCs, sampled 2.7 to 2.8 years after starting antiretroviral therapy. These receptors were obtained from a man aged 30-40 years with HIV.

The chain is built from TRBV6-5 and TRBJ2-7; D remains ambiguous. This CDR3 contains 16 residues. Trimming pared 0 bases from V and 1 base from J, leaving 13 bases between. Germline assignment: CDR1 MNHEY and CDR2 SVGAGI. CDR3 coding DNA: TGTGCCAGCAGTTACTCTCACCCCAGTTTGTCCTACGAGCAGTACTTC. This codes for CASSYSHPSLSYEQYF.

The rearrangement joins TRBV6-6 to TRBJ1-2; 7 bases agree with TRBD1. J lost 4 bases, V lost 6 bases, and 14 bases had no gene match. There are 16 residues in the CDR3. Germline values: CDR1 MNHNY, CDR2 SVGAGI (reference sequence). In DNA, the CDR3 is TGTGCCAGCAGCTACGACAGGGACCTCCTCTCCTATGGCTACACCTTC. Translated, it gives CASSYDRDLLSYGYTF.

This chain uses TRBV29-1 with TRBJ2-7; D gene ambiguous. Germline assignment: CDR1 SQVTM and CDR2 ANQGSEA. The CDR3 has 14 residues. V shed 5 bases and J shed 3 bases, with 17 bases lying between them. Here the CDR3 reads CSVSSGQPGYEQYF. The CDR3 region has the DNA TGCAGCGTTTCAAGTGGGCAGCCCGGCTACGAGCAGTACTTC.

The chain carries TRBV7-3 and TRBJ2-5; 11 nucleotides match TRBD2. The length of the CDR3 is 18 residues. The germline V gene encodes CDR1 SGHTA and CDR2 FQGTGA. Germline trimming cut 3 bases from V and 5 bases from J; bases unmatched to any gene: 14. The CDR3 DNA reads TGTGCCAGCAGCTTTGGCGGAAGACTAGCGGGGCTTGGGGAGACCCAGTACTTC. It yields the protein CASSFGGRLAGLGETQYF.

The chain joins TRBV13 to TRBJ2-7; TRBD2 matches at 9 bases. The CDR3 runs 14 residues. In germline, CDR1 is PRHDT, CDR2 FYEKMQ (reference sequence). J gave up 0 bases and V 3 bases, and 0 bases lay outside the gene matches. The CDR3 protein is CASSFSGSSYEQYF. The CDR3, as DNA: TGTGCCAGCAGCTTTAGCGGGAGCTCCTACGAGCAGTACTTC.

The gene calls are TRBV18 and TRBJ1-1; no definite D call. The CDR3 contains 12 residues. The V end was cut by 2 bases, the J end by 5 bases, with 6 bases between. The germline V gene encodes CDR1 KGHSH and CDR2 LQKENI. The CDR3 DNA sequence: TGTGCCAGCTCACCATTTGGGACTGAAGCTTTCTTT. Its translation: CASSPFGTEAFF.

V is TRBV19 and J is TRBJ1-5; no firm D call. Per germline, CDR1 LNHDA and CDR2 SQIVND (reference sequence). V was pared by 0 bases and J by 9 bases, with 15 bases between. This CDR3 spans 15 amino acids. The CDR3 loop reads CASSIDGGTGGPQHF. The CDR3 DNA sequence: TGTGCCAGTAGTATAGATGGCGGCACGGGCGGGCCCCAGCATTTT.

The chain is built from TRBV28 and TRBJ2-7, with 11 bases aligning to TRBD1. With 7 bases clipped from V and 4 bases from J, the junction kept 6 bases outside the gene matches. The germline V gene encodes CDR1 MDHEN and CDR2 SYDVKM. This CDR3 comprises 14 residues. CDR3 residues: CASNGQGALYEQYF. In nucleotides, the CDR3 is TGTGCCAGCAATGGACAGGGGGCATTGTACGAGCAGTACTTC.

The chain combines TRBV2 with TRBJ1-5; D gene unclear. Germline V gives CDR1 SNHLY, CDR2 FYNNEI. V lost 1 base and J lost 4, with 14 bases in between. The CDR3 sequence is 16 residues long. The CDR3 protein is CASSEVRRAGNQPQHF. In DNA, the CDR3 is TGTGCCAGCAGTGAAGTGCGAAGGGCGGGTAATCAGCCCCAGCATTTT.

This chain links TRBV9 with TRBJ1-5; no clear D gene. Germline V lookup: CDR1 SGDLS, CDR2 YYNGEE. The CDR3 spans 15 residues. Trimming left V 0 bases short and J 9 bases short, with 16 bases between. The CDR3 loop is CASSVEGEPLGPQHF. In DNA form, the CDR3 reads TGTGCCAGCAGCGTAGAGGGAGAACCTCTGGGGCCCCAGCATTTT.

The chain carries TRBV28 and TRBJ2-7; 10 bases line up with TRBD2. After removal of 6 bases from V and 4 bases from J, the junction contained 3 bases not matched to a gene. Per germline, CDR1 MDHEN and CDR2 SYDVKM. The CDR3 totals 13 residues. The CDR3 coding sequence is TGTGCCAGCAGAGCTAGCGGGGGTTACGAGCAGTACTTC. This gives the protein CASRASGGYEQYF.

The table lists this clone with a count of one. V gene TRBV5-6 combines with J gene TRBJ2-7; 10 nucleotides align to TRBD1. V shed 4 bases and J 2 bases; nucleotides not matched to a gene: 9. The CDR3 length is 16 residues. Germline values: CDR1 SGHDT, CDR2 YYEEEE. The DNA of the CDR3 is TGTGCCAGCAGCGCGCGACAGGGGGCTTTCCCCTACGAGCAGTACTTC. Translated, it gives CASSARQGAFPYEQYF.

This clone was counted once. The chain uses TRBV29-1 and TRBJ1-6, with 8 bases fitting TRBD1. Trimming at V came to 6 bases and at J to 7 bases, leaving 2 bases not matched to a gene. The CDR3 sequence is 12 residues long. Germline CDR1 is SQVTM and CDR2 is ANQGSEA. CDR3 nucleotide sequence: TGCAGCGTGAGGACAGGGAATTCACCCCTCCACTTT. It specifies CSVRTGNSPLHF.

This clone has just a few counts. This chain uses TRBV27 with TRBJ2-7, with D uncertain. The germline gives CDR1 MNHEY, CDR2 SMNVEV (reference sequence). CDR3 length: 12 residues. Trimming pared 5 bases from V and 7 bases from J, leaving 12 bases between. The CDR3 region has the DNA TGTGCCAGCAGTCCCACCCCCGGAGAGCAGTACTTC. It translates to CASSPTPGEQYF.

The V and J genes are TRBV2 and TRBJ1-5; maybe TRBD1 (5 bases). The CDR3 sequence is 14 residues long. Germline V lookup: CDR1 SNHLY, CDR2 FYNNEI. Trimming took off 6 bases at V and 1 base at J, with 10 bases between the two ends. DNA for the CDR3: TGTGCCAGCAGACTCCAGGGAAGCAATCAGCCCCAGCATTTT. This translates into CASRLQGSNQPQHF.

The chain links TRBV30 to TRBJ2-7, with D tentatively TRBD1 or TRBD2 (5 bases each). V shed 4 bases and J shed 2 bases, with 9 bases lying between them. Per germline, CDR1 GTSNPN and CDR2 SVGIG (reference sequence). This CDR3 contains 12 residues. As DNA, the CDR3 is TGTGCCTGGAAGCAGGGACCCTACGAGCAGTACTTC. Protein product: CAWKQGPYEQYF.

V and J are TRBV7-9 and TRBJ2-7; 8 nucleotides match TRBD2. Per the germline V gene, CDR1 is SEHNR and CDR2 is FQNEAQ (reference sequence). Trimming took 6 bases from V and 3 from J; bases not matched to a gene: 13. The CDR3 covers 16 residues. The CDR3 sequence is CASSLIGAGGFYEQYF. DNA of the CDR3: TGTGCCAGCAGTCTCATTGGGGCGGGAGGATTCTACGAGCAGTACTTC.

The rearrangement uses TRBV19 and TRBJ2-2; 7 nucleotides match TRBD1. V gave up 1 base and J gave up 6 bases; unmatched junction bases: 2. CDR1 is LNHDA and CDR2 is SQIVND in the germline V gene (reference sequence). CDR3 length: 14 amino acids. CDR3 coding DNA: TGTGCCAGTAGTATAGGACAGGGCTCCGGGGAGCTGTTTTTT. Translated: CASSIGQGSGELFF. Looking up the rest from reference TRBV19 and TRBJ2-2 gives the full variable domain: DGGITQSPKYLFRKEGQNVTLSCEQNLNHDAMYWYRQDPGQGLRLIYYSQIVNDFQKGDIAEGYSVSREKKESFPLTVTSAQKNPTAFYLCASSIGQGSGELFFGEGSRLTVL.

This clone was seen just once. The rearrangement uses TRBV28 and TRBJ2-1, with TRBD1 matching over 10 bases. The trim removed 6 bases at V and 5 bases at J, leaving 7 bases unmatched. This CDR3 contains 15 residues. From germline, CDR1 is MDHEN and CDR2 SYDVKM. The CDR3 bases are TGTGCCAGCAGCTCCCTCGGGACAGGGGACAATGAGCAGTTCTTC. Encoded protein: CASSSLGTGDNEQFF.

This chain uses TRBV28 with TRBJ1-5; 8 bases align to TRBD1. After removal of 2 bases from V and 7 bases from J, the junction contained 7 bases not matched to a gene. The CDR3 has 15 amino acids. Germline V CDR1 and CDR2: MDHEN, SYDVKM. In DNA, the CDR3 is TGTGCCAGCAGTTTACCTCAGGGGGCCGGCCAGCCCCAGCATTTT. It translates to CASSLPQGAGQPQHF.

The chain's CDR3 is CASSRDRGSYSYNSPLHF. The CDR3 region has the DNA TGTGCCAGCAGCAGGGACAGGGGGTCCTACTCCTATAATTCACCCCTCCACTTT. The genes are TRBV11-2 and TRBJ1-6, with TRBD1 identical over 11 bases. The CDR3 extends over 18 amino acids. The trim removed 5 bases at V and 0 bases at J, leaving 6 bases unmatched. The germline V gene encodes CDR1 SGHAT and CDR2 FQNNGV.